This T cell receptor (beta chain) was sequenced for a study of T cell responses to AZD1222 COVID-19 vaccine. Study results and limitations: The donor cohort was predominantly white British with a female majority, and clonal diversity may have been underestimated. Receipt of two AZD1222 doses was followed by a rise in Spike-specific TCR breadth and depth. Reports say nearly half of spike-specific TCRs go after unmutated variant regions.

Per the germline V gene, CDR1 is SGHVS and CDR2 is FNYEAQ. V dropped 6 bases and J dropped 2 bases, with 10 bases sitting between them. This CDR3 comprises 13 residues. The table came from immunoSEQ multiplex PCR; TCRdb's copy has only in-frame clones and leaves some out. The sample gives roughly 140,000 clones, about 90% of which show up once; roughly 5.6% is in the top ten. Worth noting for this clone: What it recognizes is unknown.

This chain connects TRBV7-6 to TRBJ2-5; perhaps TRBD2 as D (5 bases). This sequence was found in an adult in good health. This specimen consisted of peripheral blood, obtained on day 0 of AZD1222 vaccination. CDR3 DNA: TGTGCCAGCAGGCCCGGGGAACAAGAGACCCAGTACTTC. It translates to CASRPGEQETQYF. The full variable domain, with the rest looked up from reference TRBV7-6 and TRBJ2-5, is GAGVSQSPRYKVTKRGQDVALRCDPISGHVSLYWYRQALGQGPEFLTYFNYEAQQDKSGLPNDRFSAERPEGSISTLTIQRTEQRDSAMYRCASRPGEQETQYFGPGTRLLVL.